Listed below are T cell receptor beta chains from one sample, sequenced in a study of blood T cell repertoires in COVID-19. The method was immunoSEQ multiplex PCR; TCRdb's version includes in-frame clones alone and lacks a portion of them. This table holds under 110,000 clones, less than 80% found once. The source material was peripheral blood. These TCRs come from a man older than 75 with COVID-19, enrolled during active disease. CDR3s include the opening cysteine and the closing phenylalanine or tryptophan. The order of the fields is V gene, D gene, clone size, J gene, CDR3 protein, CDR3 DNA. The D gene is left open where the match is weak. Size tells how often a clone was seen (once, few, many) or the class of an expanded clone, and some rows leave it out.

v_gene: TRBV11-2; d_gene: TRBD1; abundance: few; j_gene: TRBJ2-7; CDR3aa: CASSLRQGSYEQYF; CDR3nt: TGTGCCAGCAGCTTAAGACAGGGGTCCTACGAGCAGTACTTC
v_gene: TRBV6-5; d_gene: NA; abundance: NA; j_gene: TRBJ1-4; CDR3aa: CASNGRGEKLFF; CDR3nt: TGTGCCAGCAATGGCAGGGGTGAAAAACTGTTTTTT
v_gene: TRBV11-2; d_gene: NA; abundance: NA; j_gene: TRBJ2-7; CDR3aa: CASSPALYEQYF; CDR3nt: TGTGCCAGCAGCCCCGCGCTCTACGAGCAGTACTTC
v_gene: TRBV25-1; d_gene: TRBD1; abundance: NA; j_gene: TRBJ1-2; CDR3aa: CASSRPDRVGGYTF; CDR3nt: TGTGCCAGCAGCCGTCCGGACAGGGTGGGTGGCTACACCTTC
v_gene: TRBV24-1; d_gene: NA; abundance: NA; j_gene: TRBJ2-3; CDR3aa: CATSERQFTDTQYF; CDR3nt: TGTGCCACCAGTGAGAGACAGTTCACAGATACGCAGTATTTT
v_gene: TRBV7-7; d_gene: TRBD2; abundance: once; j_gene: TRBJ2-3; CDR3aa: CASSLGLAGNTDTQYF; CDR3nt: TGTGCTAGCAGCTTAGGGCTAGCGGGGAACACAGATACGCAGTATTTT
v_gene: TRBV27; d_gene: TRBD2; abundance: NA; j_gene: TRBJ2-7; CDR3aa: CASSPLGSGRFEQYF; CDR3nt: TGTGCCAGCAGTCCCCTGGGTAGCGGGAGATTCGAGCAGTACTTC
v_gene: TRBV25-1; d_gene: NA; abundance: NA; j_gene: TRBJ1-5; CDR3aa: CASSGESNQPQHF; CDR3nt: TGTGCCAGCAGTGGAGAAAGCAATCAGCCCCAGCATTTT
v_gene: TRBV20-1; d_gene: NA; abundance: many; j_gene: TRBJ1-1; CDR3aa: CSARQYTEAFF; CDR3nt: TGCAGTGCTAGACAATACACTGAAGCTTTCTTT
v_gene: TRBV23-1; d_gene: TRBD1; abundance: NA; j_gene: TRBJ1-2; CDR3aa: CASSQSRRDRGRAPAGYTF; CDR3nt: TGCGCCAGCAGTCAATCGAGGAGGGACAGGGGGCGAGCTCCGGCTGGCTACACCTTC
v_gene: TRBV28; d_gene: TRBD2; abundance: NA; j_gene: TRBJ2-3; CDR3aa: CASSYLAGGTDTQYF; CDR3nt: TGTGCCAGCAGTTACCTAGCGGGGGGCACAGATACGCAGTATTTT
v_gene: TRBV6-5; d_gene: NA; abundance: NA; j_gene: TRBJ1-3; CDR3aa: CASQSEAGRNTIYF; CDR3nt: TGTGCCAGCCAGTCTGAGGCCGGAAGAAACACCATATATTTT
v_gene: TRBV2; d_gene: NA; abundance: NA; j_gene: TRBJ2-3; CDR3aa: CASSEWSGGGGTQYF; CDR3nt: TGTGCCAGCAGTGAATGGTCAGGGGGAGGAGGTACGCAGTATTTT
v_gene: TRBV29-1; d_gene: NA; abundance: NA; j_gene: TRBJ2-3; CDR3aa: CSVEAVTDTQYF; CDR3nt: TGCAGCGTTGAAGCAGTCACAGATACGCAGTATTTT
v_gene: TRBV4-2; d_gene: NA; abundance: few; j_gene: TRBJ2-7; CDR3aa: CASSQEWDGRSYEQYF; CDR3nt: TGTGCCAGCAGCCAAGAGTGGGACGGGAGATCCTACGAGCAGTACTTC
v_gene: TRBV6-5; d_gene: NA; abundance: NA; j_gene: TRBJ1-6; CDR3aa: CASSPTRSVNSPLHF; CDR3nt: TGTGCCAGCAGCCCGACTAGGAGTGTTAATTCACCCCTCCACTTT
v_gene: TRBV28; d_gene: NA; abundance: once; j_gene: TRBJ2-5; CDR3aa: CASFDSPARETQYF; CDR3nt: TGTGCCAGCTTCGATAGCCCCGCTAGGGAGACCCAGTACTTC
v_gene: TRBV5-5; d_gene: NA; abundance: NA; j_gene: TRBJ2-7; CDR3aa: CASSLVPGYGEQYF; CDR3nt: TGTGCCAGCAGCTTGGTCCCAGGGTATGGGGAGCAGTACTTC
v_gene: TRBV10-3; d_gene: NA; abundance: NA; j_gene: TRBJ2-3; CDR3aa: CAISVLRDTQYF; CDR3nt: TGTGCCATCAGTGTTCTTCGGGATACGCAGTATTTT
v_gene: TRBV20-1; d_gene: NA; abundance: NA; j_gene: TRBJ2-7; CDR3aa: CSASRGPYEQYF; CDR3nt: TGCAGTGCTAGTAGGGGCCCCTACGAGCAGTACTTC
v_gene: TRBV6-5; d_gene: NA; abundance: NA; j_gene: TRBJ2-7; CDR3aa: CASSYSQQGSSYEQYF; CDR3nt: TGTGCCAGCAGTTACTCCCAACAGGGTAGCTCCTACGAGCAGTACTTC
v_gene: TRBV5-1; d_gene: TRBD1; abundance: once; j_gene: TRBJ1-2; CDR3aa: CASSLDPGQTYGYTF; CDR3nt: TGCGCCAGCAGCTTGGACCCGGGACAGACCTATGGCTACACCTTC
v_gene: TRBV28; d_gene: NA; abundance: NA; j_gene: TRBJ1-5; CDR3aa: CASVIGGLGSQPQHF; CDR3nt: TGTGCCAGCGTTATTGGAGGGCTGGGGAGTCAGCCCCAGCATTTT
v_gene: TRBV9; d_gene: NA; abundance: few; j_gene: TRBJ2-7; CDR3aa: CASSVYPSSYEQYF; CDR3nt: TGTGCCAGCAGCGTATACCCTAGCTCCTACGAGCAGTACTTC
v_gene: TRBV6-5; d_gene: NA; abundance: NA; j_gene: TRBJ2-1; CDR3aa: CASSYFPSERNEQFF; CDR3nt: TGTGCCAGCAGTTACTTCCCTTCCGAGCGCAATGAGCAGTTCTTC
v_gene: TRBV6-1; d_gene: NA; abundance: NA; j_gene: TRBJ1-6; CDR3aa: CASSSTGRAYSPLHF; CDR3nt: TGTGCCAGCAGTTCCACGGGGAGGGCCTATTCACCCCTCCACTTT
v_gene: TRBV6-6; d_gene: TRBD1; abundance: once; j_gene: TRBJ1-5; CDR3aa: CASSPRRTGINQPQHF; CDR3nt: TGTGCCAGCAGTCCTCGGCGGACAGGGATCAATCAGCCCCAGCATTTT
v_gene: TRBV20-1; d_gene: TRBD2; abundance: NA; j_gene: TRBJ2-1; CDR3aa: CSASPLLAGAYNEQFF; CDR3nt: TGCAGTGCTAGTCCTCTACTAGCGGGAGCTTACAATGAGCAGTTCTTC
v_gene: TRBV5-1; d_gene: TRBD2; abundance: NA; j_gene: TRBJ2-7; CDR3aa: CASSKGLAGRYSYEQYF; CDR3nt: TGCGCCAGCAGCAAGGGACTAGCGGGACGATATTCCTACGAGCAGTACTTC
v_gene: TRBV27; d_gene: NA; abundance: NA; j_gene: TRBJ2-1; CDR3aa: CASSLRRRGRVNEQFF; CDR3nt: TGTGCCAGCAGTTTGAGAAGGAGGGGGCGCGTAAATGAGCAGTTCTTC
v_gene: TRBV13; d_gene: NA; abundance: NA; j_gene: TRBJ2-2; CDR3aa: CASSHLKNTGELFF; CDR3nt: TGTGCCAGCAGCCATCTAAAGAACACCGGGGAGCTGTTTTTT
v_gene: TRBV5-1; d_gene: NA; abundance: NA; j_gene: TRBJ2-7; CDR3aa: CASSLLPQGEQYF; CDR3nt: TGCGCCAGCAGCTTGCTTCCTCAGGGGGAGCAGTACTTC
v_gene: TRBV28; d_gene: TRBD1; abundance: few; j_gene: TRBJ1-5; CDR3aa: CASSPVRTGGHQPQHF; CDR3nt: TGTGCCAGCAGCCCAGTCAGAACAGGGGGCCATCAGCCCCAGCATTTT
v_gene: TRBV5-1; d_gene: NA; abundance: few; j_gene: TRBJ2-2; CDR3aa: CASSPEGNTGELFF; CDR3nt: TGCGCCAGCAGTCCCGAGGGGAACACCGGGGAGCTGTTTTTT
v_gene: TRBV7-9; d_gene: NA; abundance: NA; j_gene: TRBJ1-2; CDR3aa: CASSLGGGEGYGYTF; CDR3nt: TGTGCCAGCAGCTTGGGGGGAGGAGAGGGATATGGCTACACCTTC